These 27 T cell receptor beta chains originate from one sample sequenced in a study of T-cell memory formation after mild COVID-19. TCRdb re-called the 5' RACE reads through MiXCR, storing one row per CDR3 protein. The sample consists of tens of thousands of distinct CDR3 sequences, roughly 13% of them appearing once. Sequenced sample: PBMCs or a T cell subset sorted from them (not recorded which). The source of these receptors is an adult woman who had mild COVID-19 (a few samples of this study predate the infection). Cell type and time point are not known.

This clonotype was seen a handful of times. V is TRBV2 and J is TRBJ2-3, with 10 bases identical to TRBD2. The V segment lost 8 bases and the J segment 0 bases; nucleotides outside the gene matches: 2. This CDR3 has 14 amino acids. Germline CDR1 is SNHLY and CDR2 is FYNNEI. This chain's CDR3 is CASSSGSSTDTQYF. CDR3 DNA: TGTGCCAGCTCTAGCGGGAGTAGCACAGATACGCAGTATTTT.

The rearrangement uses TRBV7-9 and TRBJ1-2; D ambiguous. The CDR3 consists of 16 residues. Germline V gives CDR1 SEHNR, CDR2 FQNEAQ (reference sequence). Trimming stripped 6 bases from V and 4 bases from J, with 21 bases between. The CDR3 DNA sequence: TGTGCCAGCAGTACCCTACTGGTAGAGACCGCCTATGGCTACACCTTC. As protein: CASSTLLVETAYGYTF.

Here the CDR3 DNA reads TGTGCCAGCAGTCCCCGGGACACGTACCAAGAGACCCAGTACTTC. Its translation is CASSPRDTYQETQYF. This chain joins TRBV27 and TRBJ2-5; tentative D call: TRBD1 (6 bases). V gave up 5 bases and J gave up 0 bases, with 13 bases separating them. The germline CDR1 and CDR2 sequences are MNHEY and SMNVEV (reference sequence). This CDR3 contains 15 residues.

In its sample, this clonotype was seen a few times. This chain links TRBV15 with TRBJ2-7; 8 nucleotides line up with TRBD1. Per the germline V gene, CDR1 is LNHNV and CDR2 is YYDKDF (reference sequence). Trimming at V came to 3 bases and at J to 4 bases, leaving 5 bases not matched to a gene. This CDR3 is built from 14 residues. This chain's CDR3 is CATSSGTGLYEQYF. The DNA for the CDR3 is TGTGCCACCAGCAGCGGGACAGGCCTTTACGAGCAGTACTTC.

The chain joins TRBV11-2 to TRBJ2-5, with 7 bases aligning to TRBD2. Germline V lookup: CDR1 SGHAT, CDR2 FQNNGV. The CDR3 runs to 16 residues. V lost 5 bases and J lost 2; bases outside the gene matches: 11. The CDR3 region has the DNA TGTGCCAGCAGCCCCCCTGGACTAGTAGGGCAAGAGACCCAGTACTTC. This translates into CASSPPGLVGQETQYF.

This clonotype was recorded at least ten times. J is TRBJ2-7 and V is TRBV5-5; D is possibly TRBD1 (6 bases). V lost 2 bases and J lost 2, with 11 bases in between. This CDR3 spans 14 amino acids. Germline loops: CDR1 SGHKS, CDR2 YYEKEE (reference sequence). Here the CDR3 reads CASSFTDSPYEQYF. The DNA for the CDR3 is TGTGCCAGCAGCTTTACGGACAGTCCCTACGAGCAGTACTTC.

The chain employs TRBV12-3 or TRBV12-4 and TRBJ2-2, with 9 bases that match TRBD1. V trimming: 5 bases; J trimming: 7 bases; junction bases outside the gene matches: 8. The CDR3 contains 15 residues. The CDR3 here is CASSGGTGRVGELFF. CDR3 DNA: TGTGCCAGCAGTGGGGGGACAGGGCGTGTCGGGGAGCTGTTTTTT.

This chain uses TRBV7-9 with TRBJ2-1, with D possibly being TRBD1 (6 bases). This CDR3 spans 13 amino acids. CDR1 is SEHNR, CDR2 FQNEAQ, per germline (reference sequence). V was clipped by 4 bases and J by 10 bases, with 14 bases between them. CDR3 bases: TGTGCCAGCAGCTCCCCGAGGGGGACAGAGCAGTTCTTC. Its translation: CASSSPRGTEQFF.

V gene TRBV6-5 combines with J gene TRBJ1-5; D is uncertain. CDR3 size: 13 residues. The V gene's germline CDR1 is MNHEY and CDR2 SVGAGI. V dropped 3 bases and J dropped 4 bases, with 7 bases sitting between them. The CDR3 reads CASSYGGNQPQHF. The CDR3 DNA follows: TGTGCCAGCAGTTATGGAGGGAATCAGCCCCAGCATTTT.

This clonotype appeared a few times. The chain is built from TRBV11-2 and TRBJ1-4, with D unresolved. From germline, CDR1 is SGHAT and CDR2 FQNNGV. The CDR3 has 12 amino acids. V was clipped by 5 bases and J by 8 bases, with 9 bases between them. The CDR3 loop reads CASSPRQEKLFF. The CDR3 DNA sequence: TGTGCCAGCAGCCCGCGCCAGGAAAAACTGTTTTTT.

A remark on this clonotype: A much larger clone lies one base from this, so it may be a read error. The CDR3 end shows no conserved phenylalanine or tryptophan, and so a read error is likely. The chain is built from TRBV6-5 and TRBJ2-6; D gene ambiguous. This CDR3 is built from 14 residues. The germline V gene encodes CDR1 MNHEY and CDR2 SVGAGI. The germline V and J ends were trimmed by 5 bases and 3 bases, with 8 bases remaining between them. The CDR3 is CASSVGSGANVLTL. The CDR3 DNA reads TGTGCCAGCAGTGTGGGAAGTGGGGCCAACGTCCTGACTTTA.

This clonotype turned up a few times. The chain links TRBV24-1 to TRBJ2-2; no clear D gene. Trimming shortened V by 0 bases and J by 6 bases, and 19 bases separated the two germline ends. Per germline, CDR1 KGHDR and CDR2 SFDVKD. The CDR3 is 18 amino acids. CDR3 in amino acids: CATSDLGRGTPSPGELFF. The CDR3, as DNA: TGTGCCACCAGTGATTTGGGTCGCGGAACTCCCTCGCCCGGGGAGCTGTTTTTT.

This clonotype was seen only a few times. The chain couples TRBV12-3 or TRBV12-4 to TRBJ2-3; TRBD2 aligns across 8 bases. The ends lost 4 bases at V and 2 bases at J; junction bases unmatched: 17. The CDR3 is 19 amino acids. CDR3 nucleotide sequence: TGTGCCAGCAGTTACCTCTCAGGGACGGGAGGGCCCCACACAGATACGCAGTATTTT. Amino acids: CASSYLSGTGGPHTDTQYF.

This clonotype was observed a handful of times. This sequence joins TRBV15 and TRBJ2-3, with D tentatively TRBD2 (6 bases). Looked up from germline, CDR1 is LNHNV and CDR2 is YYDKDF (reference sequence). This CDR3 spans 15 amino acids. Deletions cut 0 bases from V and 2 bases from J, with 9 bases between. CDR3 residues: CATSRDGGATDTQYF. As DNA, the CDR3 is TGTGCCACCAGCAGAGATGGCGGGGCCACAGATACGCAGTATTTT.

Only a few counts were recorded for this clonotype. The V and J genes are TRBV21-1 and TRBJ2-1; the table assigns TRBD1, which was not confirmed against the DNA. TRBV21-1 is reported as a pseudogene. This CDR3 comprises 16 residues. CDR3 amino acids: CASSKKRGKLGNEQFF. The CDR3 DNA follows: TGTGCCAGCAGCAAAAAGAGGGGCAAACTAGGAAATGAGCAGTTCTTC.

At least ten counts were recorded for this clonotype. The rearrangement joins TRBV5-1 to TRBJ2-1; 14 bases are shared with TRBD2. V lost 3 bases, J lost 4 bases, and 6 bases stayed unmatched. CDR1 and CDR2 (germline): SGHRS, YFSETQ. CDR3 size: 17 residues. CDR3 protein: CASSSPTSGRGYNEQFF. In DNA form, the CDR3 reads TGCGCCAGCAGCTCACCGACTAGCGGGAGGGGGTACAATGAGCAGTTCTTC.

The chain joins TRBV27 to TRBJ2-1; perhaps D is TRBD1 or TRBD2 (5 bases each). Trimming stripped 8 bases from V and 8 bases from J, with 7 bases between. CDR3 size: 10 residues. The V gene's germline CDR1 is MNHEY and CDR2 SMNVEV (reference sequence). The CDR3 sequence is CASGGYEQFF. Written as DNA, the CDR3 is TGTGCCAGCGGGGGTTATGAGCAGTTCTTC.

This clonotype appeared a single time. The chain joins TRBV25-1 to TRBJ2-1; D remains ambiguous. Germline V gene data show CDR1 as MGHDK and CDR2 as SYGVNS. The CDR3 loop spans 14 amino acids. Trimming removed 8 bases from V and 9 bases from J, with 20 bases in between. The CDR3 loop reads CASRTPVGYPEQFF. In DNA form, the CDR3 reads TGTGCCAGCCGAACCCCGGTGGGCTACCCTGAGCAGTTCTTC. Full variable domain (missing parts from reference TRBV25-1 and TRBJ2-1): EADIYQTPRYLVIGTGKKITLECSQTMGHDKMYWYQQDPGMELHLIHYSYGVNSTEKGDLSSESTVSRIRTEHFPLTLESARPSHTSQYLCASRTPVGYPEQFFGPGTRLTVL.

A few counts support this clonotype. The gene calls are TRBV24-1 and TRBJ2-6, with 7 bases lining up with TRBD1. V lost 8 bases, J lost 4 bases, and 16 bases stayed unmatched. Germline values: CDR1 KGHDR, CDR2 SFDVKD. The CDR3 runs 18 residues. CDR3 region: CATILYLGQPLGANVLTF. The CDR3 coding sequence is TGTGCCACCATCTTATACCTGGGACAGCCGTTAGGGGCCAACGTCCTGACTTTC.

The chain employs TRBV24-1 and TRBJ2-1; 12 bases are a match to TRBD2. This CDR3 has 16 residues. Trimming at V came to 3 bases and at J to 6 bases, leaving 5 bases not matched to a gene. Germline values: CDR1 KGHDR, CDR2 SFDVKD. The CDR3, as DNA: TGTGCCACCAGTGATCGCCTAGCGGGAGGGGCCAATGAGCAGTTCTTC. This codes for CATSDRLAGGANEQFF.

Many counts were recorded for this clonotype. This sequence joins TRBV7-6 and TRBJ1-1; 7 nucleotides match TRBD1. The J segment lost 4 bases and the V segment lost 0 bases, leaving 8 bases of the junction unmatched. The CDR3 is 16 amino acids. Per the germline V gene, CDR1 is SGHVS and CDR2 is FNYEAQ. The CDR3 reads CASSLAGRGLRTEAFF. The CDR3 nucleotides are TGTGCCAGCAGCTTAGCGGGCAGGGGGTTACGCACTGAAGCTTTCTTT.

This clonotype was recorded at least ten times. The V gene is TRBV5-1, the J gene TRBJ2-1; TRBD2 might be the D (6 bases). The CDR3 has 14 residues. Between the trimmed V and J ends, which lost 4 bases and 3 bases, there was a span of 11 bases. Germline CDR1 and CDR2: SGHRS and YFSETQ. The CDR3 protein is CASSIRDFYNEQFF. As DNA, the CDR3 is TGCGCCAGCAGCATCCGGGACTTCTACAATGAGCAGTTCTTC.

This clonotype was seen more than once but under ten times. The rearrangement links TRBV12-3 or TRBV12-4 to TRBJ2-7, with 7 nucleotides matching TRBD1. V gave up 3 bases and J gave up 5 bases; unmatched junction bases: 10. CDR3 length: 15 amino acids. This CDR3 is CASSFGQVDLHEQYF. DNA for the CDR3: TGTGCCAGCAGTTTCGGACAGGTTGATCTCCACGAGCAGTACTTC.

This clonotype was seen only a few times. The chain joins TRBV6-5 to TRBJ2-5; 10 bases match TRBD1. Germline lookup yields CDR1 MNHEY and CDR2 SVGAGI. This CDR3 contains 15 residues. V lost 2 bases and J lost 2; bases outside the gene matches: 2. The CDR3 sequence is CASSYGTGDQETQYF. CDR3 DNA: TGTGCCAGCAGTTACGGGACAGGGGATCAAGAGACCCAGTACTTC.

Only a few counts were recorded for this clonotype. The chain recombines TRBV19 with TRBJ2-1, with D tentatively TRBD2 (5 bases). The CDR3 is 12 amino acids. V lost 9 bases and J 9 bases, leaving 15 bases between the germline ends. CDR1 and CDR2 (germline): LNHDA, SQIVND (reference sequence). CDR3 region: CASGPGGGEQFF. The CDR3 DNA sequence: TGTGCCAGCGGACCCGGAGGTGGTGAGCAGTTCTTC. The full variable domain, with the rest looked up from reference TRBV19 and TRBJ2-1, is DGGITQSPKYLFRKEGQNVTLSCEQNLNHDAMYWYRQDPGQGLRLIYYSQIVNDFQKGDIAEGYSVSREKKESFPLTVTSAQKNPTAFYLCASGPGGGEQFFGPGTRLTVL.

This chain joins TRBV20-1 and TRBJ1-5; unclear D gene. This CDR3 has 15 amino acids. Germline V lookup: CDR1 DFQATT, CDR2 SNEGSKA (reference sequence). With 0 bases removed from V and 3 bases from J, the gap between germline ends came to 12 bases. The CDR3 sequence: CSARDLWRLNQPQHF. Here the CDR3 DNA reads TGCAGTGCTAGAGACTTATGGAGACTCAATCAGCCCCAGCATTTT.

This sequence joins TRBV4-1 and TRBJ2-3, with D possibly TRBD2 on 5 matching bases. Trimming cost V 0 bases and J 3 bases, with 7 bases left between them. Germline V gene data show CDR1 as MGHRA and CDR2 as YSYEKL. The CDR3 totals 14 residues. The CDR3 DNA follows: TGCGCCAGCAGCCAAGAAGGACTGACAGATACGCAGTATTTT. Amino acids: CASSQEGLTDTQYF.